Each of the 30 T cell receptor beta chains below was sequenced from the same sample in a study of circulating and synovial CD4+ cells in juvenile arthritis. Assay: immunoSEQ multiplex PCR; the TCRdb copy retains only in-frame clones and omits some. In the table there are about 36,000 clones, about 94% of which are singletons. What was sequenced was CD4+ T cells from blood. These receptors came from a human donor with juvenile idiopathic arthritis.

The chain is built from TRBV29-1 and TRBJ2-1, with 7 bases identical to TRBD2. Germline V lookup: CDR1 SQVTM, CDR2 ANQGSEA. The junction had 8 bases not matched to a gene; V was cut back by 6 bases and J by 3 bases. The CDR3 length is 14 residues. CDR3 region: CSVGRGLFYNEQFF. As DNA, the CDR3 is TGCAGCGTGGGGAGGGGCCTTTTCTACAATGAGCAGTTCTTC.

V and J are TRBV6-5 and TRBJ2-3; 11 bases fit TRBD1. Germline V CDR1 and CDR2: MNHEY, SVGAGI. V lost 6 bases and J lost 3; bases outside the gene matches: 5. This CDR3 comprises 15 residues. The CDR3: CASSPGTGGTDTQYF. Written as DNA, the CDR3 is TGTGCCAGCAGCCCCGGGACAGGGGGGACAGATACGCAGTATTTT.

The CDR3 DNA reads TGCAGCGTTAATAGCGGGGGTGTAGATACGCAGTATTTT. Protein: CSVNSGGVDTQYF. V is TRBV29-1 and J is TRBJ2-3, with 9 bases lining up with TRBD2. The CDR3 sequence is 13 residues long. Per the germline V gene, CDR1 is SQVTM and CDR2 is ANQGSEA. V was clipped by 5 bases and J by 5 bases; unmatched bases: 5.

The V gene is TRBV11-2, the J gene TRBJ2-1; maybe TRBD1 (5 bases). CDR1 and CDR2 from the germline V gene are SGHAT and FQNNGV. This CDR3 has 14 amino acids. V lost 5 bases, J lost 5 bases, and 13 bases lay in between. The CDR3 sequence is CASSPDSWDNEQFF. Here the CDR3 DNA reads TGTGCCAGCAGCCCAGACAGTTGGGACAATGAGCAGTTCTTC.

V usage is TRBV7-3 and J usage is TRBJ2-7; D possibly corresponds to TRBD2 (7 bases). The germline V gene has CDR1 SGHTA and CDR2 FQGTGA. V dropped 8 bases and J dropped 2 bases, with 16 bases sitting between them. This CDR3 is 14 amino acids long. As DNA, the CDR3 is TGTGCCAGCGCCAGGGAGGGGGGGGCCTACGAGCAGTACTTC. This translates into CASAREGGAYEQYF.

Regarding this clone: Germline is not matched at one junction end, which may reflect a read error. The chain uses TRBV7-7 and TRBJ2-5; TRBD2 aligns across 10 bases. This CDR3 is built from 16 residues. CDR1 is SSHAT, CDR2 FNYEAQ, per germline (reference sequence). This CDR3 is CASSLAPSGGGETQYF. The CDR3 nucleotides are TGTGCTAGCAGCTTGGCCCCTAGCGGGGGCGGAGAGACCCAGTACTTC.

This chain uses TRBV25-1 with TRBJ2-7, with TRBD1 as a possible D gene (6 bases). V was shortened by 4 bases and J by 2 bases, with 12 bases between the two germline ends. CDR3 length equals 14 residues. Germline V gene lookup returns CDR1 MGHDK and CDR2 SYGVNS. The CDR3 is CASSGEDSPYEQYF. CDR3 nucleotides: TGTGCCAGCAGTGGTGAGGACAGCCCCTACGAGCAGTACTTC.

This chain links TRBV5-1 with TRBJ1-1; D is unresolved. Germline CDR1 and CDR2: SGHRS and YFSETQ. Trimming shortened V by 0 bases and J by 6 bases, and 9 bases separated the two germline ends. The length of the CDR3 is 13 residues. The CDR3 coding sequence is TGCGCCAGCAGCTTGGGAGACTTCTCTGAAGCTTTCTTT. Its translation: CASSLGDFSEAFF.

This chain links TRBV21-1 with TRBJ1-6. TRBV21-1 is recorded as a pseudogene. The length of the CDR3 is 16 residues. CDR3 residues: CASGTDTGGYNSPLHF. The CDR3 nucleotides are TGTGCCAGCGGAACTGACACGGGGGGCTATAATTCACCCCTCCACTTT.

The genes are TRBV19 and TRBJ2-3; 11 nucleotides agree with TRBD1. The CDR3 is 15 amino acids. Looked up from germline, CDR1 is LNHDA and CDR2 is SQIVND (reference sequence). V lost 5 bases and J lost 3; bases outside the gene matches: 4. This chain's CDR3 is CASSPGQGATDTQYF. CDR3 DNA: TGTGCCAGTAGTCCTGGACAGGGGGCAACAGATACGCAGTATTTT.

This rearrangement joins TRBV18 to TRBJ1-1; a weak D match, TRBD1 (6 bases). Looked up from germline, CDR1 is KGHSH and CDR2 is LQKENI. The CDR3 covers 16 residues. Trimming removed 1 base at V and 4 bases at J, with 16 bases between. The CDR3 sequence: CASSPRAGALGTEAFF. The DNA of the CDR3 is TGTGCCAGCTCACCACGCGCGGGGGCTTTGGGCACTGAAGCTTTCTTT.

The chain joins TRBV11-3 to TRBJ2-3; TRBD1 aligns across 10 bases. Losses at the gene ends were 5 bases for V and 4 bases for J; bases not matched to a gene: 0. The CDR3 sequence is 13 residues long. Germline CDR1 reads SGHNT; CDR2 reads YENEEA. The CDR3 sequence: CASSGTGADTQYF. Here the CDR3 DNA reads TGTGCCAGCAGCGGGACAGGGGCAGATACGCAGTATTTT.

The CDR3 nucleotides are TGCGCCAGCAGCTTGAGGTTAGGACATGAAGCTTTCTTT. Translating gives CASSLRLGHEAFF. The J gene is TRBJ1-1, the V gene TRBV5-1; D is perhaps TRBD1 (5 bases). V shed 1 base and J shed 7 bases, with 11 bases lying between them. Germline values: CDR1 SGHRS, CDR2 YFSETQ. This CDR3 is 13 amino acids long.

This chain links TRBV6-6 with TRBJ1-1, with unresolved D. Trimming took 6 bases from V and 0 from J, leaving 8 bases between them. CDR1 and CDR2 from the germline V gene are MNHNY and SVGAGI (reference sequence). There are 13 residues in the CDR3. The CDR3, as DNA: TGTGCCAGCAGCCTAGTGATGAACACTGAAGCTTTCTTT. Its translation is CASSLVMNTEAFF.

The chain is built from TRBV14 and TRBJ2-5; D is ambiguous. The V end was cut by 3 bases, the J end by 5 bases, with 7 bases between. Germline-derived CDR1 and CDR2 are SGHDN and FVKESK. The CDR3 covers 12 residues. In DNA form, the CDR3 reads TGTGCCAGCAGCCATGCCGGGGAGACCCAGTACTTC. Its protein is CASSHAGETQYF. Variable domain in full (rest from reference TRBV14 and TRBJ2-5): EAGVTQFPSHSVIEKGQTVTLRCDPISGHDNLYWYRRVMGKEIKFLLHFVKESKQDESGMPNNRFLAERTGGTYSTLKVQPAELEDSGVYFCASSHAGETQYFGPGTRLLVL.

The DNA for the CDR3 is TGTGCCAGCACCAGACAGGGGTACAATCAGCCCCAGCATTTT. Its protein is CASTRQGYNQPQHF. This chain links TRBV6-1 with TRBJ1-5; 8 bases are shared with TRBD1. This CDR3 has 14 residues. Germline CDR1 is MNHNS and CDR2 is SASEGT. Trimming took 7 bases from V and 3 from J; bases not matched to a gene: 5.

The rearrangement links TRBV5-1 to TRBJ1-1; D call uncertain. The CDR3 totals 15 residues. Germline CDR1 and CDR2: SGHRS and YFSETQ. Trimming took off 0 bases at V and 0 bases at J, with 9 bases between the two ends. CDR3 amino acids: CASSLAGGMNTEAFF. DNA of the CDR3: TGCGCCAGCAGCTTGGCCGGCGGGATGAACACTGAAGCTTTCTTT.

This CDR3 reads CAISDPGQGVDNEQFF. The CDR3 nucleotides read TGTGCCATCAGCGACCCTGGACAGGGGGTCGACAATGAGCAGTTCTTC. The chain combines TRBV10-3 with TRBJ2-1; 10 nucleotides match TRBD1. The V gene end was trimmed by 6 bases and the J gene end by 5 bases; junction bases not matched to a gene: 10. Germline V gene lookup returns CDR1 ENHRY and CDR2 SYGVKD. There are 16 residues in the CDR3.

The chain couples TRBV5-1 to TRBJ1-5, with 8 bases aligning to TRBD1. Germline V gives CDR1 SGHRS, CDR2 YFSETQ. The length of the CDR3 is 15 residues. The trim removed 2 bases at V and 5 bases at J, leaving 6 bases unmatched. The CDR3 DNA reads TGCGCCAGCAGCTTTCAGGGGGCGCCGGATCAGCCCCAGCATTTT. Protein: CASSFQGAPDQPQHF.

This clone was counted only a few times. This chain connects TRBV4-3 to TRBJ2-1; TRBD1 matches at 8 bases. After removal of 0 bases from V and 7 bases from J, the junction contained 8 bases not matched to a gene. The CDR3 has 16 residues. Germline lookup yields CDR1 LGHNA and CDR2 YSLEER. In nucleotides, the CDR3 is TGCGCCAGCAGCCAAGAGTGGGACAGGTCGGGGAATGAGCAGTTCTTC. This codes for CASSQEWDRSGNEQFF.

J is TRBJ2-1 and V is TRBV7-3; 9 nucleotides match TRBD2. The CDR3 spans 16 residues. V lost 4 bases to trimming and J lost 2 bases; unmatched junction nucleotides: 6. Germline V gene lookup returns CDR1 SGHTA and CDR2 FQGTGA. The CDR3 here is CASSSLAGATYNEQFF. The DNA of the CDR3 is TGTGCCAGCAGCTCTTTAGCGGGGGCCACCTACAATGAGCAGTTCTTC.

This clone was seen once. The chain employs TRBV11-2 and TRBJ2-2; no firm D call. Germline CDR1 is SGHAT and CDR2 is FQNNGV. V dropped 3 bases and J dropped 3 bases, with 17 bases sitting between them. The length of the CDR3 is 17 residues. The CDR3 sequence is CASSFLSLVGHTGELFF. In nucleotides, the CDR3 is TGTGCCAGCAGCTTCCTTTCCCTCGTTGGGCACACCGGGGAGCTGTTTTTT.

The chain joins TRBV5-6 to TRBJ2-1; D unclear. Germline V gives CDR1 SGHDT, CDR2 YYEEEE. Trimming left V 2 bases short and J 4 bases short, with 4 bases between. The CDR3 covers 12 residues. CDR3 residues: CASSLYYNEQFF. CDR3 coding DNA: TGTGCCAGCAGCTTATATTACAATGAGCAGTTCTTC.

The chain carries TRBV6-5 and TRBJ1-4, with a weak D call TRBD1 (5 bases). Germline V lookup: CDR1 MNHEY, CDR2 SVGAGI. The CDR3 runs 16 residues. The V end lost 2 bases, the J end lost 8 bases, and 18 bases lay between the germline ends. In DNA form, the CDR3 reads TGTGCCAGCAGTTACGACAGCCCCGGGGGTGCCGAAAAACTGTTTTTT. Protein sequence: CASSYDSPGGAEKLFF.

DNA of the CDR3: TGTGCCAGCGTTCGATTGGGAACTAGCGGGGGCCGGGCCTACAATGAGCAGTTCTTC. Translating gives CASVRLGTSGGRAYNEQFF. The chain couples TRBV2 to TRBJ2-1; 11 bases align to TRBD2. This CDR3 is built from 19 residues. Germline V CDR1 and CDR2: SNHLY, FYNNEI. The junction had 17 bases not matched to a gene; V was cut back by 8 bases and J by 2 bases. Together with reference TRBV2 and TRBJ2-1, the CDR3 gives the full variable domain: EPEVTQTPSHQVTQMGQEVILRCVPISNHLYFYWYRQILGQKVEFLVSFYNNEISEKSEIFDDQFSVERPDGSNFTLKIRSTKLEDSAMYFCASVRLGTSGGRAYNEQFFGPGTRLTVL.

The chain employs TRBV6-1 and TRBJ1-1; perhaps TRBD1 as D (6 bases). V shed 2 bases and J shed 1 base, with 8 bases lying between them. Germline-derived CDR1 and CDR2 are MNHNS and SASEGT. The length of the CDR3 is 14 residues. CDR3 in amino acids: CASSELGQNTEAFF. The CDR3 DNA sequence: TGTGCCAGCAGTGAACTGGGACAGAACACTGAAGCTTTCTTT.

Comments on this clone: One junction end does not reproduce the germline sequence, and a read error may be involved. The rearrangement uses TRBV7-7 and TRBJ2-5; TRBD1 is a possible D gene (5 bases). This CDR3 comprises 13 residues. Germline CDR1 SSHAT, CDR2 FNYEAQ (reference sequence). The CDR3 DNA reads as TGTGCTAGCAGCTTTCGGACACAAGAGACCCAGTACTTC. It codes for CASSFRTQETQYF.

V and J are TRBV29-1 and TRBJ1-5, with TRBD1 identical over 8 bases. Germline trimming cut 6 bases from V and 2 bases from J; bases unmatched to any gene: 3. The CDR3 has 13 residues. Germline values: CDR1 SQVTM, CDR2 ANQGSEA. The CDR3 spells CSVLTGGNQPQHF. CDR3 in DNA: TGCAGCGTCCTGACAGGGGGCAATCAGCCCCAGCATTTT.

The V and J genes are TRBV7-6 and TRBJ2-1; the match to TRBD2 covers 7 bases. Germline V gene sequence: CDR1 SGHVS, CDR2 FNYEAQ. The CDR3 contains 13 residues. J lost 8 bases, V lost 5 bases, and 6 bases had no gene match. The CDR3 DNA reads as TGTGCCAGCAGCCCCAATAGCGGGTATGAGCAGTTCTTC. It codes for CASSPNSGYEQFF.

The chain recombines TRBV4-1 with TRBJ1-5; no firm D call. The germline gives CDR1 MGHRA, CDR2 YSYEKL. The CDR3 spans 16 residues. Trimming left V 4 bases short and J 4 bases short, with 17 bases between. CDR3 sequence reads: CASSPREGGRNQPQHF. DNA of the CDR3: TGCGCCAGCAGCCCTAGGGAGGGAGGTCGAAATCAGCCCCAGCATTTT.